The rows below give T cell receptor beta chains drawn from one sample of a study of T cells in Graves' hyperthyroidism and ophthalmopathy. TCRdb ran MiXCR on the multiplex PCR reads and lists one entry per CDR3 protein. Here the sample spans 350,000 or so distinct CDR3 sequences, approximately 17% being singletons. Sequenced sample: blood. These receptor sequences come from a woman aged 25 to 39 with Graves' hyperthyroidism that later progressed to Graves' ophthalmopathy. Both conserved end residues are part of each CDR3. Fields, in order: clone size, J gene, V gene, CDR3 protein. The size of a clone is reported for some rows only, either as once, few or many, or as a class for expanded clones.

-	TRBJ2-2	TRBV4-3	CASHPGLAKMSTGELFF
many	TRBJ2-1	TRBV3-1	CASSHEGIVLTTSYNEQFF
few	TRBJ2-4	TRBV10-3	CAISDPGQMGQNIQYF
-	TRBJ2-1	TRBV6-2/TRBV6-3	CASSPLFQDPYNEQFF
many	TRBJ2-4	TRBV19	CASSPLGTRQNIQYF
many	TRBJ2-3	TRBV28	CASSLGRDTQYF
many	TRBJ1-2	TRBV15	CATSRDGVNYGYTF
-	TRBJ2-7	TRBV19	CASSIEQGSEQYF
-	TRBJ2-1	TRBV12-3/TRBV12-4	CASRSLAGGQLNEQFF
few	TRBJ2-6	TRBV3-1	CASKPSIGTSVDSGANVLTF
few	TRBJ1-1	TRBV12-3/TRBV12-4	CASSFRVLAAAFF
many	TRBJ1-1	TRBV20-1	CSARFGGSNTEAFF
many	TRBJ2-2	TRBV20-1	CSARTGDTGELFF
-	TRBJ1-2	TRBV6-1	CASSGLGNWSNYGYTF
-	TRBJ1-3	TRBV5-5	CASSSSDWGSGNTIYF
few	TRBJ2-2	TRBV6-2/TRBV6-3	CASTGGTGGALLFF
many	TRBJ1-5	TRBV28	CASSLFSLSNQPQHF
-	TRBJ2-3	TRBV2	CASRERTSGNTDTQYF
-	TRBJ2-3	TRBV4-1	CASSQGRLAGGWDTQYF
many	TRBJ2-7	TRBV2	CASSEWTKSSYEQYF
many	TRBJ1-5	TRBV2	CASSVGGLRQPQHF
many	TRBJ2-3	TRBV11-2	CASSFWGARTDTQYF
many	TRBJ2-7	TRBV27	CASSPPGLAGGLEQYF